This T cell receptor beta chain was sequenced in a study of blood T cells in healthy people across ages. At least 7 million PBMCs were isolated per sample. About this clonotype itself: Its antigen remains unidentified.

For the second PCR, which ran for 7 to 11 cycles, a sample-barcoded 5' primer and a J-beta primer mix were used. Every molecule of cDNA carried a tag from a template-switch adaptor with 12 random nucleotides. TCRdb reprocessed the 5' RACE reads with MiXCR, giving one entry per CDR3 protein. The table has approximately 360,000 distinct CDR3 sequences, approximately 52% seen once; the top ten hold 45% to 55%. The study's findings and limits: Estimated diversity that came from one million T cells was considered an underestimate.

Sequenced material: blood. This clonotype was obtained from a man aged 60 to 69 in good health.

The CDR3 reads CASSEASGKADTQYF. In DNA, the CDR3 is TGTGCCAGCAGTGAGGCCAGCGGGAAGGCTGATACGCAGTATTTT. The chain joins TRBV25-1 to TRBJ2-3, with 7 positions matching TRBD2. The V gene's germline CDR1 is MGHDK and CDR2 SYGVNS. This CDR3 comprises 15 residues. With V trimmed by 3 bases and J by 6 bases, 9 bases remained unmatched.